The 29 T cell receptor beta chains in this list originate from one sample, sequenced in a study of blood T cell repertoires in COVID-19. Some clones are missing from TCRdb's copy, which holds only in-frame ones; the method was immunoSEQ multiplex PCR. The repertoire holds 150,000 to 200,000 clones, with about 86% as singletons. The sequencing input was peripheral blood. These receptors were obtained from a young man with active or convalescent COVID-19.

The J gene is TRBJ2-7, the V gene TRBV18; D might be TRBD1 (6 bases). The CDR3 is made up of 13 amino acids. Per germline, CDR1 KGHSH and CDR2 LQKENI. Trimming cost V 2 bases and J 4 bases, with 9 bases left between them. This CDR3 is CASSPRDTYEQYV. Here the CDR3 DNA reads TGTGCCAGCTCACCAAGGGACACTTACGAGCAGTACGTC.

Here the CDR3 reads CASKVAGAITDTQYF. The CDR3 region has the DNA TGTGCCAGCAAAGTAGCGGGGGCCATCACAGATACGCAGTATTTT. The gene calls are TRBV6-5 and TRBJ2-3; 9 nucleotides match TRBD2. The CDR3 covers 15 residues. V lost 7 bases and J lost 2; bases outside the gene matches: 7. The germline V gene encodes CDR1 MNHEY and CDR2 SVGAGI.

The J gene is TRBJ2-5, the V gene TRBV18, with 8 bases identical to TRBD1. This CDR3 contains 16 residues. V lost 2 bases and J lost 4; bases outside the gene matches: 9. Germline CDR1 reads KGHSH; CDR2 reads LQKENI. The DNA for the CDR3 is TGTGCCAGCTCACCAGAAGGGGCCAGGGGGCTAGAGACCCAGTACTTC. It is translated as CASSPEGARGLETQYF.

This clone was counted a single time. The chain joins TRBV4-1 to TRBJ2-5, with 12 bases identical to TRBD2. CDR1 is MGHRA and CDR2 is YSYEKL in the germline V gene. The length of the CDR3 is 17 residues. V lost 1 base and J lost 4; bases outside the gene matches: 7. CDR3 loop: CASSQVATSGRGETQYF. The DNA of the CDR3 is TGCGCCAGCAGCCAAGTCGCGACTAGCGGGAGAGGAGAGACCCAGTACTTC.

The chain uses TRBV18 and TRBJ1-4, with D perhaps TRBD1 (6 bases). The CDR3 totals 16 residues. Per germline, CDR1 KGHSH and CDR2 LQKENI. Trimming took off 3 bases at V and 8 bases at J, with 19 bases between the two ends. CDR3 loop: CASSPQGGGLGEKLFF. DNA for the CDR3: TGTGCCAGCTCACCCCAGGGAGGGGGGCTAGGAGAAAAACTGTTTTTT.

This chain links TRBV14 with TRBJ1-4, with 7 positions matching TRBD1. This CDR3 contains 14 residues. The J segment lost 8 bases and the V segment lost 0 bases, leaving 3 bases of the junction unmatched. The germline V gene encodes CDR1 SGHDN and CDR2 FVKESK. The CDR3 region is CASSQEWTGEKLFF. CDR3 nucleotide sequence: TGTGCCAGCAGCCAAGAGTGGACAGGAGAAAAACTGTTTTTT.

The chain couples TRBV2 to TRBJ1-5, with D possibly TRBD1 on 6 matching bases. Trimming cost V 6 bases and J 0 bases, with 9 bases left between them. Germline CDR1 is SNHLY and CDR2 is FYNNEI. This CDR3 is 14 amino acids long. CDR3 bases: TGTGCCAGCAGAAGGGGGGGTAGCAATCAGCCCCAGCATTTT. Amino acids: CASRRGGSNQPQHF.

The V gene is TRBV11-3, the J gene TRBJ2-7; no reliable D call. The length of the CDR3 is 14 residues. CDR1 SGHNT and CDR2 YENEEA come from the germline V gene. The germline V and J ends were trimmed by 3 bases and 2 bases, with 11 bases remaining between them. CDR3 residues: CASSLLQVPYEQYF. The CDR3 DNA sequence: TGTGCCAGCAGCTTGCTCCAGGTTCCCTACGAGCAGTACTTC.

The CDR3 DNA is TGTGCCAGCAGCAGGGCCCGCTCCTACGAGCAGTACTTC. Protein product: CASSRARSYEQYF. The chain couples TRBV6-5 to TRBJ2-7, with D maybe TRBD1 (5 bases). V lost 6 bases and J 0 bases, leaving 9 bases between the germline ends. CDR3 size: 13 residues. The germline gives CDR1 MNHEY, CDR2 SVGAGI.

This chain joins TRBV11-3 and TRBJ1-2, with 12 nucleotides matching TRBD1. The CDR3 covers 14 residues. After removal of 5 bases from V and 8 bases from J, the junction contained 6 bases not matched to a gene. Germline V lookup: CDR1 SGHNT, CDR2 YENEEA. The CDR3 protein is CASSPGTGGRGYTF. The CDR3 DNA reads TGTGCCAGCAGCCCTGGGACAGGGGGCAGGGGCTACACCTTC.

In this sample, this clone turned up a few times. DNA for the CDR3: TGTGCTAGTGGTTTCGGGTCTTCAGGGAAAACTGAAGCTTTCTTT. Residues: CASGFGSSGKTEAFF. V gene TRBV12-5 combines with J gene TRBJ1-1; tentatively, D is TRBD1 (5 bases). V was trimmed by 3 bases and J by 5 bases, leaving 16 bases between them. From germline, CDR1 is LGHNT and CDR2 FRNRAP. The length of the CDR3 is 15 residues.

The chain couples TRBV27 to TRBJ2-1; possible D gene TRBD2, 6 bases. Germline loops: CDR1 MNHEY, CDR2 SMNVEV (reference sequence). Trimming took 5 bases from V and 10 from J, leaving 15 bases between them. This CDR3 contains 13 residues. The CDR3 is CASSLRTGGEQFF. The CDR3 DNA sequence: TGTGCCAGCAGTCTCCGGACTGGGGGGGAGCAGTTCTTC.

The chain combines TRBV30 with TRBJ2-2, with TRBD1 as a possible D gene (5 bases). CDR1 is GTSNPN, CDR2 SVGIG, per germline (reference sequence). This CDR3 is built from 12 residues. With 7 bases removed from V and 1 base from J, the gap between germline ends came to 7 bases. DNA for the CDR3: TGTGCCTTGACAGAGAACACCGGGGAGCTGTTTTTT. Translating it yields CALTENTGELFF.

The chain is built from TRBV27 and TRBJ1-1; 8 bases are a match to TRBD1. CDR1 and CDR2 from the germline V gene are MNHEY and SMNVEV (reference sequence). The CDR3 length is 16 residues. V lost 4 bases to trimming and J lost 1 base; unmatched junction nucleotides: 8. The CDR3 is CASSSASTGANTEAFF. The DNA for the CDR3 is TGTGCCAGCAGTTCCGCTTCGACAGGGGCGAACACTGAAGCTTTCTTT.

V usage is TRBV10-2 and J usage is TRBJ1-1; D perhaps matches TRBD1 (5 bases). Trimming pared 4 bases from V and 4 bases from J, leaving 13 bases between. The CDR3 runs 14 residues. Per the germline V gene, CDR1 is WSHSY and CDR2 is SAAADI. CDR3 in amino acids: CASSVAGRGTEAFF. Written as DNA, the CDR3 is TGCGCCAGCAGTGTTGCAGGGAGGGGCACTGAAGCTTTCTTT.

The V and J genes are TRBV7-9 and TRBJ2-7; 9 bases are a match to TRBD1. Germline V gives CDR1 SEHNR, CDR2 FQNEAQ (reference sequence). With V trimmed by 1 base and J by 2 bases, 3 bases remained unmatched. This CDR3 has 15 residues. DNA of the CDR3: TGTGCCAGCAGCTTAGGGGACAGGGAGACCTACGAGCAGTACGTC. It specifies CASSLGDRETYEQYV.

The chain recombines TRBV7-3 with TRBJ2-7; 7 bases fit TRBD2. The CDR3 has 15 amino acids. Germline CDR1 reads SGHTA; CDR2 reads FQGTGA. V was clipped by 6 bases and J by 0 bases; unmatched bases: 8. This CDR3 reads CASSPSSGTSYEQYV. CDR3 nucleotides: TGTGCCAGCAGTCCCTCCAGCGGGACCTCCTACGAGCAGTACGTC.

The V gene is TRBV14, the J gene TRBJ2-1; D is ambiguous. Trimming shortened V by 4 bases and J by 10 bases, and 8 bases separated the two germline ends. The germline V gene encodes CDR1 SGHDN and CDR2 FVKESK. The CDR3 length is 11 residues. This CDR3 reads CASSRFEEQFF. The CDR3 nucleotides read TGTGCCAGCAGCCGTTTTGAGGAGCAGTTCTTC.

The CDR3 bases are TGTGCCAGCAGTGACGGGGGGGCCGCCTACAATGAGCAGTTCTTC. It yields the protein CASSDGGAAYNEQFF. The genes are TRBV6-4 and TRBJ2-1, with a weak D call TRBD2 (7 bases). Trimming shortened V by 2 bases and J by 2 bases, and 10 bases separated the two germline ends. The V gene's germline CDR1 is MRHNA and CDR2 SNTAGT. The CDR3 extends over 15 amino acids.

This CDR3 reads CASSLTGGGVLGDTQYF. The CDR3 region has the DNA TGTGCCAGCAGCCTCACGGGGGGTGGGGTACTGGGAGATACGCAGTATTTT. The V gene is TRBV9, the J gene TRBJ2-3; 7 nucleotides agree with TRBD2. CDR1 is SGDLS and CDR2 is YYNGEE in the germline V gene. V shed 4 bases, J shed 5 bases, and the junction held 16 bases outside the gene matches. This CDR3 region has 17 residues.

V and J are TRBV5-1 and TRBJ1-5, with 7 bases fitting TRBD1. J lost 3 bases, V lost 0 bases, and 3 bases had no gene match. The CDR3 sequence is 15 residues long. The germline V gene encodes CDR1 SGHRS and CDR2 YFSETQ. The DNA of the CDR3 is TGCGCCAGCAGCTTGGCGGGACAGCTCAATCAGCCCCAGCATTTT. This codes for CASSLAGQLNQPQHF.

This clone has a single count. This chain connects TRBV7-2 to TRBJ1-4; 7 bases align to TRBD1. After removal of 1 base from V and 4 bases from J, the junction contained 3 bases not matched to a gene. This CDR3 spans 15 amino acids. Germline lookup yields CDR1 SGHTA and CDR2 FQGNSA. The CDR3 coding sequence is TGTGCCAGCAGCTTAGGGCAGGGGGATAATGAAAAACTGTTTTTT. This codes for CASSLGQGDNEKLFF.

The CDR3 DNA reads TGTGCCAGCAGTTTCGGGAGGGGCGGGAATTCACCCCTCCACTTT. It encodes CASSFGRGGNSPLHF. The chain uses TRBV27 and TRBJ1-6; tentative D call: TRBD1 (5 bases). V dropped 3 bases and J dropped 7 bases, with 13 bases sitting between them. Germline CDR1 and CDR2: MNHEY and SMNVEV (reference sequence). The CDR3 spans 15 residues.

This rearrangement joins TRBV30 to TRBJ2-5; 9 nucleotides match TRBD2. This CDR3 has 15 residues. V shed 2 bases, J shed 5 bases, and the junction held 9 bases outside the gene matches. Germline V gene lookup returns CDR1 GTSNPN and CDR2 SVGIG (reference sequence). CDR3 sequence (DNA): TGTGCCTGGAGTCTAGCGATAGCGGGAGCTGAGACCCAGTACTTC. Its translation: CAWSLAIAGAETQYF.

The chain recombines TRBV6-4 with TRBJ1-6; D is unresolved. There are 14 residues in the CDR3. CDR1 MRHNA and CDR2 SNTAGT come from the germline V gene. V lost 6 bases and J 5 bases, leaving 11 bases between the germline ends. The CDR3 loop is CASREQSNNSPLHF. In nucleotides, the CDR3 is TGTGCCAGCAGGGAACAGTCCAATAATTCACCCCTCCACTTT.

This clone turned up a few times. The rearrangement joins TRBV7-8 to TRBJ1-3, with D perhaps matching TRBD1 (5 bases). The CDR3 is 15 amino acids. Trimming removed 5 bases at V and 2 bases at J, with 13 bases between. Germline-derived CDR1 and CDR2 are SGHVS and FQNEAQ. The CDR3 DNA reads as TGTGCCAGCAGCGAGAATTCGGGGGCTGGAAACACCATATATTTT. It encodes CASSENSGAGNTIYF.

This rearrangement joins TRBV2 to TRBJ1-1, with a possible D match to TRBD1 (5 bases). The V end lost 4 bases, the J end lost 1 base, and 16 bases lay between the germline ends. This CDR3 spans 16 amino acids. The germline CDR1 and CDR2 sequences are SNHLY and FYNNEI. As DNA, the CDR3 is TGTGCCAGCAGTGTCCCACCGCAGGGTTCGAACACTGAAGCTTTCTTT. Amino acids: CASSVPPQGSNTEAFF.

The CDR3 here is CASSPSTGANEKLFF. CDR3 in DNA: TGTGCCAGCAGCCCCTCGACGGGGGCTAATGAAAAACTGTTTTTT. The V gene is TRBV3-1 (or the pseudogene TRBV3-2), the J gene TRBJ1-4; D is possibly TRBD1 (5 bases). The CDR3 has 15 amino acids. Germline CDR1 reads LGHDT; CDR2 reads YNNKEL (reference sequence). The ends were cut back, 4 bases at V and 3 bases at J, with 12 bases in the middle.

This chain connects TRBV29-1 to TRBJ1-2; 7 bases map to TRBD1. Germline CDR1 and CDR2: SQVTM and ANQGSEA. The CDR3 has 13 amino acids. Trimming at V came to 5 bases and at J to 1 base, leaving 4 bases not matched to a gene. DNA of the CDR3: TGCAGCGTTTCCCAGGGGGTTAACTATGGCTACACCTTC. This sequence encodes CSVSQGVNYGYTF.